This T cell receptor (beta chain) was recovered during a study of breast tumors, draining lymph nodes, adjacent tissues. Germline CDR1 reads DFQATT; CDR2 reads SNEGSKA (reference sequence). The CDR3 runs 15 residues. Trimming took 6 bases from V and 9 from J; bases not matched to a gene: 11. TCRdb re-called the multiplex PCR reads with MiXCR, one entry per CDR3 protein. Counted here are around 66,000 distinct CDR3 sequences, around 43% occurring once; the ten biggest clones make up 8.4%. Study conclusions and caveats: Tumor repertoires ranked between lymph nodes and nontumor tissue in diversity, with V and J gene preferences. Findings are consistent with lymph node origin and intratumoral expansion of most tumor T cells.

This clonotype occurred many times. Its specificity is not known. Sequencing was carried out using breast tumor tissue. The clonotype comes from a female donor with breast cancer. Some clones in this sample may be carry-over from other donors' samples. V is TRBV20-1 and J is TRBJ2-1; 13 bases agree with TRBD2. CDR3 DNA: TGCAGTGCCACAAGGAAGGGACTAGCGGGACTTGAGCAGTTCTTC. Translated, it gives CSATRKGLAGLEQFF.